Included here is one T cell receptor beta chain sequence, with context. Antigen unknown. The same CDR3 is also encoded by other DNA sequences in this sample. The data stem from a study of shared clonotypes between healthy human individuals. Study overall: Serving as donors were two women and three men, whose ages spanned 18 to 49. Points from the study as a whole: Some clonotypes were shared by all four sorted-subset donors, while others were not shared. The non-shared ones had lower generation probabilities than the shared ones. What naive subsets generally showed was a larger estimated richness than memory subsets showed.

Sequencing was performed with immunoSEQ multiplex PCR; in TCRdb, only in-frame clones are kept and a portion is missing. The table records 2 million to 2.5 million clones, about 92% of them present only once. CD45RO-negative, CCR7-selected cells formed the naive CD8 fraction, which excluded terminally differentiated effector memory CD45RA+ cells. Sequences were obtained from naive CD8+ T cells from PBMCs. This receptor was taken from a man between 18 and 35 years old in good health. Some clones in this sample may be carry-over from other donors' samples.

The CDR3 nucleotides read TGTGCCAGCAGTTACGGGCAGACCTACGAGCAGTACTTC. Amino acids: CASSYGQTYEQYF. V gene TRBV27 combines with J gene TRBJ2-7; D unresolved. This CDR3 is 13 amino acids long. In germline, CDR1 is MNHEY, CDR2 SMNVEV (reference sequence). V gave up 4 bases and J gave up 2 bases, with 9 bases separating them.